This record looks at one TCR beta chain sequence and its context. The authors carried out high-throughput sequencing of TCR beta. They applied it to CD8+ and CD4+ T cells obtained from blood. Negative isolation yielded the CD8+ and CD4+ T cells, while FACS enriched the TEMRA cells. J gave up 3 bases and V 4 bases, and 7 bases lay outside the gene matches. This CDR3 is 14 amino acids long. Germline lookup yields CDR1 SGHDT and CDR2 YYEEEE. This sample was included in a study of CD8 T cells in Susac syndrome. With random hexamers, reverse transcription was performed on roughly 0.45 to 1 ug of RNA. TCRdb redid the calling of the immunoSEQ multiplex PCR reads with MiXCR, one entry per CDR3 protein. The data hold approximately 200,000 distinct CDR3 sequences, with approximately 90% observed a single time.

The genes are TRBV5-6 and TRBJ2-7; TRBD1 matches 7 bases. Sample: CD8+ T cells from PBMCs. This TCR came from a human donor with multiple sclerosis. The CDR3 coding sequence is TGTGCCAGCAGCCACAGGGGACGTAACTACGAGCAGTACTTC. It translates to CASSHRGRNYEQYF.